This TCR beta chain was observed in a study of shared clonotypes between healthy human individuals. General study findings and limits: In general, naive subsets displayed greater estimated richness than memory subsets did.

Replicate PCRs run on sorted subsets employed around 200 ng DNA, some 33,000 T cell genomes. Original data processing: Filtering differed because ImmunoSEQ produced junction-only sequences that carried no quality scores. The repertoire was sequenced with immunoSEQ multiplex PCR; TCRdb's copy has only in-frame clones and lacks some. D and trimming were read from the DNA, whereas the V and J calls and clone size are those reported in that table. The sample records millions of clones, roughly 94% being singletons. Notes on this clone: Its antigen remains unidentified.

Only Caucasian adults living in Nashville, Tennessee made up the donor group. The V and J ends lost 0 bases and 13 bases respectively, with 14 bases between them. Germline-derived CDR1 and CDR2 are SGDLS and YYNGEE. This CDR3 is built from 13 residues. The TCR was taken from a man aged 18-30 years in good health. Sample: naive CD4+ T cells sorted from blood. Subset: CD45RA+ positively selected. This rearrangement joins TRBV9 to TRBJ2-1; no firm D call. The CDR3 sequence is CASSVELDSIQFF. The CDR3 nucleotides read TGTGCCAGCAGCGTAGAACTGGATAGCATCCAGTTCTTC.